This is a list of T cell receptor beta chains from one sample in a study of T cell responses to AZD1222 COVID-19 vaccine. Only in-frame clones appear in the TCRdb table, and some are missing; sequencing was by immunoSEQ multiplex PCR. The sample includes 70,000 to 80,000 clones, roughly 80% seen only once; the top ten take less than 50%. The source was peripheral blood, collected 28 days after the second AZD1222 dose. The source of these receptors is an adult who received the AZD1222 COVID-19 vaccine. Each CDR3 is given with its conserved first and last residue. The D gene is left open where the match is weak. Size is stated for part of the rows, as once, few or many counts, or as a class when the clone is expanded.

abundance: NA; v_gene: TRBV7-2; j_gene: TRBJ2-3; d_gene: TRBD2; CDR3nt: TGTGCCAGCAGCTTAGCGGGAGGGGATATCACAGATACGCAGTATTTT; CDR3aa: CASSLAGGDITDTQYF
abundance: once; v_gene: TRBV19; j_gene: TRBJ1-5; d_gene: NA; CDR3nt: TGTGCCAGTAGTTGGGGGACATATAATCAGCCCCAGCATTTT; CDR3aa: CASSWGTYNQPQHF
abundance: few; v_gene: TRBV6-2/TRBV6-3; j_gene: TRBJ2-4; d_gene: NA; CDR3nt: TGTGCCAGCAGTTACCTGGCCAAAAACATTCAGTACTTC; CDR3aa: CASSYLAKNIQYF
abundance: NA; v_gene: TRBV5-6; j_gene: TRBJ2-4; d_gene: TRBD2; CDR3nt: TGTGCCAGCAGCTTTCGGACTAGCGGGAGATTAGCCAAAAACATTCAGTACTTC; CDR3aa: CASSFRTSGRLAKNIQYF
abundance: NA; v_gene: TRBV4-1; j_gene: TRBJ2-5; d_gene: TRBD2; CDR3nt: TGCGCCAGCAGCCAAGGAAGGGAAATAGCGGGAGCGGAGACCCAGTACTTC; CDR3aa: CASSQGREIAGAETQYF
abundance: NA; v_gene: TRBV11-2; j_gene: TRBJ2-7; d_gene: NA; CDR3nt: TGTGCCAGCAGCCCCCGGCTTCCTTGGAGCTACGAGCAGTACTTC; CDR3aa: CASSPRLPWSYEQYF
abundance: NA; v_gene: TRBV28; j_gene: TRBJ2-1; d_gene: TRBD2; CDR3nt: TGTGCCAGCGACGTTAGCGGGAAATACAATGAGCAGTTCTTC; CDR3aa: CASDVSGKYNEQFF
abundance: NA; v_gene: TRBV2; j_gene: TRBJ1-2; d_gene: NA; CDR3nt: TGTGCCAGCAGTGAAGCGTCGTATGGCTACACCTTC; CDR3aa: CASSEASYGYTF
abundance: NA; v_gene: TRBV28; j_gene: TRBJ2-7; d_gene: TRBD1; CDR3nt: TGTGCCAGCAGCCGCACCACAGGGGCGGCCTACGAGCAGTACTTC; CDR3aa: CASSRTTGAAYEQYF
abundance: NA; v_gene: TRBV16; j_gene: TRBJ1-6; d_gene: NA; CDR3nt: TGTGCCAGCAGCCAAATCCCCGGACAGCCCAATAATTCACCCCTCCACTTT; CDR3aa: CASSQIPGQPNNSPLHF
abundance: NA; v_gene: TRBV24-1; j_gene: TRBJ2-5; d_gene: NA; CDR3nt: TGTGCCACCAGTGATTTTTTGGGGGAAGGGACCCAGTACTTC; CDR3aa: CATSDFLGEGTQYF
abundance: few; v_gene: TRBV7-9; j_gene: TRBJ1-5; d_gene: NA; CDR3nt: TGTGCCAGCAGCTTCGCCAATCAGCCCCAGCATTTT; CDR3aa: CASSFANQPQHF
abundance: few; v_gene: TRBV6-5; j_gene: TRBJ2-7; d_gene: TRBD1; CDR3nt: TGTGCCAGCAATTTATCGGGACAGGTCTCCTACGAGCAGTACTTC; CDR3aa: CASNLSGQVSYEQYF
abundance: NA; v_gene: TRBV11-2; j_gene: TRBJ2-4; d_gene: NA; CDR3nt: TGTGCCAGCAGCCCCCTATGGGGGCCCAAAAACATTCAGTACTTC; CDR3aa: CASSPLWGPKNIQYF
abundance: NA; v_gene: TRBV19; j_gene: TRBJ1-1; d_gene: NA; CDR3nt: TGTGCCAGTAGTATTCGGAGGAACACTGAAGCTTTCTTT; CDR3aa: CASSIRRNTEAFF
abundance: NA; v_gene: TRBV19; j_gene: TRBJ2-7; d_gene: TRBD1; CDR3nt: TGTGCCAGTAGCCCGACAGGGAACTACGAGCAGTACTTC; CDR3aa: CASSPTGNYEQYF
abundance: NA; v_gene: TRBV29-1; j_gene: TRBJ2-1; d_gene: NA; CDR3nt: TGCAGCGTTGAAGAAACAGACTACAATGAGCAGTTCTTC; CDR3aa: CSVEETDYNEQFF
abundance: NA; v_gene: TRBV3-1/TRBV3-2; j_gene: TRBJ2-7; d_gene: TRBD1; CDR3nt: TGTGCCAGCAGCCAAGCGAGGGGGCCCTCCTACGAGCAGTACTTC; CDR3aa: CASSQARGPSYEQYF
abundance: NA; v_gene: TRBV7-3; j_gene: TRBJ2-5; d_gene: NA; CDR3nt: TGTGCCAGCAGCCCCCGGGGAAATCAAGAGACCCAGTACTTC; CDR3aa: CASSPRGNQETQYF
abundance: NA; v_gene: TRBV7-2; j_gene: TRBJ2-3; d_gene: TRBD2; CDR3nt: TGTGCCATCGAGGGAAGCGGGGGTGCGAGAACAGATACGCAGTATTTT; CDR3aa: CAIEGSGGARTDTQYF
abundance: NA; v_gene: TRBV9; j_gene: TRBJ1-5; d_gene: NA; CDR3nt: TGTGCCAGCAGCGCAGGGGATAGCAATCAGCCCCAGCATTTT; CDR3aa: CASSAGDSNQPQHF
abundance: NA; v_gene: TRBV6-2/TRBV6-3; j_gene: TRBJ2-3; d_gene: NA; CDR3nt: TGTGCCAGCAGTTATTCCAGATTGTTCACAGATACGCAGTATTTT; CDR3aa: CASSYSRLFTDTQYF
abundance: once; v_gene: TRBV2; j_gene: TRBJ1-1; d_gene: NA; CDR3nt: TGTGCCAGCAGTCGGGGGGGTCACACTGAAGCTTTCTTT; CDR3aa: CASSRGGHTEAFF
abundance: once; v_gene: TRBV28; j_gene: TRBJ2-7; d_gene: NA; CDR3nt: TGTGCCAGCAAGCACAGAAGCTCCTACGAGCAGTACTTC; CDR3aa: CASKHRSSYEQYF
abundance: once; v_gene: TRBV9; j_gene: TRBJ2-3; d_gene: TRBD2; CDR3nt: TGTGCCAGCAGCGTTGGGGGAGGCGGGAGGGCCACAGATACGCAGTATTTT; CDR3aa: CASSVGGGGRATDTQYF
abundance: NA; v_gene: TRBV7-9; j_gene: TRBJ2-7; d_gene: TRBD1; CDR3nt: TGTGCCAGCAGCCCGGGACAGGGCCTATACGAGCAGTACTTC; CDR3aa: CASSPGQGLYEQYF
abundance: few; v_gene: TRBV29-1; j_gene: TRBJ2-2; d_gene: TRBD2; CDR3nt: TGCAGCGTCGAAGGGGGGCGGGAGGACACCGGGGAGCTGTTTTTT; CDR3aa: CSVEGGREDTGELFF
abundance: NA; v_gene: TRBV15; j_gene: TRBJ2-3; d_gene: NA; CDR3nt: TGTGCCACCAGCACACGACTAGTCACAGATACGCAGTATTTT; CDR3aa: CATSTRLVTDTQYF
abundance: NA; v_gene: TRBV7-9; j_gene: TRBJ1-1; d_gene: TRBD1; CDR3nt: TGTGCCAGCAGCCGCTGGACAGGGAGTGAAACTGAAGCTTTCTTT; CDR3aa: CASSRWTGSETEAFF
abundance: few; v_gene: TRBV6-5; j_gene: TRBJ2-5; d_gene: TRBD2; CDR3nt: TGTGCCAGCAGTCCCTCGGGGGGACCGCGAGAGACCCAGTACTTC; CDR3aa: CASSPSGGPRETQYF
abundance: NA; v_gene: TRBV5-6; j_gene: TRBJ2-3; d_gene: NA; CDR3nt: TGTGCCAGCAGCTTGAGCTGGACCCCAGATACGCAGTATTTT; CDR3aa: CASSLSWTPDTQYF
abundance: NA; v_gene: TRBV3-1/TRBV3-2; j_gene: TRBJ1-6; d_gene: TRBD1; CDR3nt: TGTGCCAGCAGCCAACTAGGGACAGGATTCTCAAATTCACCCCTCCACTTT; CDR3aa: CASSQLGTGFSNSPLHF
abundance: few; v_gene: TRBV11-1; j_gene: TRBJ2-7; d_gene: NA; CDR3nt: TGTGCCAGCAGCTTAGGGGTTGCCGAGCAGTACTTC; CDR3aa: CASSLGVAEQYF
abundance: NA; v_gene: TRBV6-5; j_gene: TRBJ1-4; d_gene: NA; CDR3nt: TGTGCCAGCAGTTACTCGGGCGGATTAAATGAAAAACTGTTTTTT; CDR3aa: CASSYSGGLNEKLFF
abundance: NA; v_gene: TRBV4-1; j_gene: TRBJ1-5; d_gene: TRBD1; CDR3nt: TGCGCCAGCAGCCCAACCATTACCCAGGGGGAACAGCCCCAGCATTTT; CDR3aa: CASSPTITQGEQPQHF
abundance: NA; v_gene: TRBV29-1; j_gene: TRBJ1-2; d_gene: TRBD1; CDR3nt: TGCAGCGTTGGGACAAACAGGGGGCCTGGCTACACCTTC; CDR3aa: CSVGTNRGPGYTF
abundance: NA; v_gene: TRBV27; j_gene: TRBJ1-1; d_gene: NA; CDR3nt: TGTGCCAGCAGTAACACAGGGAACACTGAAGCTTTCTTT; CDR3aa: CASSNTGNTEAFF
abundance: NA; v_gene: TRBV28; j_gene: TRBJ2-2; d_gene: TRBD1; CDR3nt: TGTGCCAGCAGTTTCGGCCCTACAGGGGGCGAAGACACCGGGGAGCTGTTTTTT; CDR3aa: CASSFGPTGGEDTGELFF
abundance: NA; v_gene: TRBV6-4; j_gene: TRBJ1-5; d_gene: TRBD1; CDR3nt: TGTGCCAGCAGTGACACGCCACTCAGGGGGGATGATCAGCCCCAGCATTTT; CDR3aa: CASSDTPLRGDDQPQHF
abundance: NA; v_gene: TRBV20-1; j_gene: TRBJ1-2; d_gene: NA; CDR3nt: TGCAAGGGACGGACGACGGAGGGCTACACCTTC; CDR3aa: CKGRTTEGYTF